One and the same sample provided the 18 T cell receptor beta chains below, sequenced in a study of CD8+ T cells in alopecia areata. Treatment denoted: oral pan-JAK inhibitor, 5-10 mg twice daily. Reverse transcribed after extraction, RNA yielded cDNA as the sequencing template. Only in-frame clones appear in the TCRdb table, and some are missing; sequencing was by immunoSEQ multiplex PCR. The sample has 190,000 or so clones, about 60% seen once. The sequencing used CD8+ T cells sorted from blood, collected at week 24, from a patient treated with tofacitinib. These receptors were obtained from a human donor with alopecia areata.

This clone appeared once. It is unclear where the CDR3 begins or ends on the DNA, so no DNA is shown, and the CDR3 is as TCRdb lists it. CDR3 in amino acids: CAWSPGLRAGELFF. The chain recombines TRBV30 with TRBJ2-2; TRBD2 was called by the table and not checked on the DNA. A total of 14 residues make up the CDR3, ends included. In germline, CDR1 is GTSNPN, CDR2 SVGIG (reference sequence).

The V and J genes are TRBV27 and TRBJ1-2; 8 bases line up with TRBD1. The CDR3 is 12 amino acids. Trimming at V came to 6 bases and at J to 6 bases, leaving 3 bases not matched to a gene. CDR1 and CDR2 (germline): MNHEY, SMNVEV (reference sequence). The CDR3 region is CASRQGANGYTF. CDR3 DNA: TGTGCCAGCAGGCAGGGGGCTAATGGCTACACCTTC.

Of note for this clone: Other DNA sequences in the same sample also yield this CDR3. This rearrangement joins TRBV10-3 to TRBJ2-5; D is undetermined. V was pared by 0 bases and J by 5 bases, with 4 bases between. This CDR3 comprises 12 residues. Germline loops: CDR1 ENHRY, CDR2 SYGVKD. CDR3 DNA sequence: TGTGCCATCAGTGAGTCGAGGGAGACCCAGTACTTC. It codes for CAISESRETQYF.

V gene TRBV30 combines with J gene TRBJ2-2, with D possibly being TRBD1 or TRBD2 (5 bases each). V lost 2 bases and J lost 0, with 19 bases in between. The CDR3 sequence is 18 residues long. Germline CDR1 reads GTSNPN; CDR2 reads SVGIG (reference sequence). Here the CDR3 reads CAWSSIRGAPANTGELFF. CDR3 bases: TGTGCCTGGAGTAGTATCAGAGGGGCTCCTGCGAACACCGGGGAGCTGTTTTTT.

A few counts support this clone. The chain combines TRBV7-9 with TRBJ1-1; no firm D call. V was clipped by 5 bases and J by 1 base, with 8 bases between them. The CDR3 is 13 residues long. Germline values: CDR1 SEHNR, CDR2 FQNEAQ (reference sequence). The CDR3 nucleotides are TGTGCCAGCAGCCAAACCCCGAACACTGAAGCTTTCTTT. It translates to CASSQTPNTEAFF. Filled out from reference TRBV7-9 and TRBJ1-1, the complete variable domain reads DTGVSQNPRHKITKRGQNVTFRCDPISEHNRLYWYRQTLGQGPEFLTYFQNEAQLEKSRLLSDRFSAERPKGSFSTLEIQRTEQGDSAMYLCASSQTPNTEAFFGQGTRLTVV.

The rearrangement links TRBV6-5 to TRBJ1-5; no clear D gene. Germline loops: CDR1 MNHEY, CDR2 SVGAGI. Trimming removed 2 bases at V and 1 base at J, with 6 bases between. The CDR3 consists of 14 residues. CDR3 region: CASSYAGSNQPQHF. CDR3 in DNA: TGTGCCAGCAGTTACGCCGGGAGCAATCAGCCCCAGCATTTT.

The rearrangement links TRBV9 to TRBJ1-2; no clear D gene. There are 15 residues in the CDR3. CDR1 is SGDLS and CDR2 is YYNGEE in the germline V gene. Trimming removed 0 bases at V and 4 bases at J, with 13 bases between. The CDR3 protein is CASSVGSAETYGYTF. The CDR3 DNA reads TGTGCCAGCAGCGTAGGGTCGGCCGAGACCTATGGCTACACCTTC.

The chain combines TRBV29-1 with TRBJ1-2; 9 bases align to TRBD1. V dropped 7 bases and J dropped 7; count of bases not matched to a gene: 7. CDR3 length: 12 amino acids. Germline values: CDR1 SQVTM, CDR2 ANQGSEA. The CDR3 bases are TGCAGCGCCGAGGGGGACAGGGTTGGCTACACCTTC. It specifies CSAEGDRVGYTF.

The rearrangement links TRBV6-6 to TRBJ2-5; D is ambiguous. Between the trimmed V and J ends, which lost 4 bases and 7 bases, there was a span of 19 bases. In germline, CDR1 is MNHNY, CDR2 SVGAGI (reference sequence). The CDR3 contains 15 residues. CDR3 loop: CASSSDSGPPGTQYF. In DNA form, the CDR3 reads TGTGCCAGCAGTTCCGACTCCGGGCCCCCCGGGACCCAGTACTTC.

This sequence joins TRBV5-4 and TRBJ1-5; D remains unclear. Trimming removed 0 bases from V and 6 bases from J, with 10 bases in between. This CDR3 is 14 amino acids long. Germline V gene data show CDR1 as SGHNT and CDR2 as YYREEE (reference sequence). CDR3 residues: CASSLAPAGQPQHF. The CDR3 DNA sequence: TGTGCCAGCAGCTTGGCTCCAGCGGGTCAGCCCCAGCATTTT.

This rearrangement joins TRBV2 to TRBJ1-2, with a tentative D call TRBD1 (5 bases). The CDR3 covers 12 residues. Germline CDR1 and CDR2: SNHLY and FYNNEI. The V end was cut by 7 bases, the J end by 4 bases, with 10 bases between. This CDR3 is CASKGRPYGYTF. The CDR3 DNA is TGTGCCAGCAAGGGGCGCCCCTATGGCTACACCTTC.

This clone was seen a few times. J is TRBJ2-3 and V is TRBV19, with 10 bases identical to TRBD1. The CDR3 spans 17 residues. V was pared by 6 bases and J by 5 bases, with 14 bases of the junction left unmatched. Germline V gives CDR1 LNHDA, CDR2 SQIVND (reference sequence). The CDR3 loop reads CASRHKTGTGARDTQYF. DNA for the CDR3: TGTGCCAGTAGGCACAAGACCGGGACAGGGGCAAGAGATACGCAGTATTTT.

The chain combines TRBV29-1 with TRBJ2-5; tentative D call: TRBD1 (6 bases). V gave up 3 bases and J gave up 0 bases, with 20 bases separating them. There are 17 residues in the CDR3. CDR1 is SQVTM and CDR2 is ANQGSEA in the germline V gene. CDR3 nucleotides: TGCAGCGTTGAGGCTCTTCTGGGGGCCACGTACCAAGAGACCCAGTACTTC. The encoded protein is CSVEALLGATYQETQYF.

The genes are TRBV5-1 and TRBJ2-5, with D unresolved. The end of the DNA aligns better with TRBJ2-7, so the J call may be wrong. From germline, CDR1 is SGHRS and CDR2 YFSETQ. The CDR3 has 14 amino acids. The CDR3 sequence is CASSLGSEPYEQYF. For the CDR3, the DNA is TGCGCCAGCAGCTTGGGGTCGGAACCCTACGAGCAGTACTTC.

V gene TRBV7-9 combines with J gene TRBJ1-2; D unresolved. Trimming stripped 4 bases from V and 10 bases from J, with 13 bases between. Per germline, CDR1 SEHNR and CDR2 FQNEAQ (reference sequence). The CDR3 extends over 12 amino acids. The CDR3 sequence is CASSSMSSPYTF. In DNA, the CDR3 is TGTGCCAGCAGCTCGATGTCATCACCCTACACCTTC.

This clone was found a few times. The V call is TRBV5-6, the J call TRBJ2-1; 10 bases agree with TRBD2. Losses at the gene ends were 6 bases for V and 12 bases for J; bases not matched to a gene: 12. Germline V gives CDR1 SGHDT, CDR2 YYEEEE. The CDR3 has 14 amino acids. This CDR3 reads CASTQRGGFFGQFF. The CDR3 DNA sequence: TGTGCCAGCACCCAGCGGGGGGGCTTTTTTGGGCAGTTCTTC.

This rearrangement joins TRBV6-5 to TRBJ1-5, with no clear D. The CDR3 has 14 residues. CDR1 and CDR2 from the germline V gene are MNHEY and SVGAGI. The ends were cut back, 5 bases at V and 0 bases at J, with 8 bases in the middle. Here the CDR3 reads CASSPSTSNQPQHF. The CDR3 bases are TGTGCCAGCAGTCCATCGACTAGCAATCAGCCCCAGCATTTT.

The V and J genes are TRBV5-1 and TRBJ1-1; a possible D gene is TRBD1 (6 bases). Trimming pared 4 bases from V and 1 base from J, leaving 14 bases between. The germline V gene encodes CDR1 SGHRS and CDR2 YFSETQ. This CDR3 spans 15 amino acids. Here the CDR3 reads CASSPNRVGNTEAFF. The CDR3 region has the DNA TGCGCCAGCAGCCCTAACAGGGTAGGGAACACTGAAGCTTTCTTT.